This TCR beta chain was retrieved from a study of control samples from healthy donors and cancer patients (dated by TCRdb to the early 2020s). Trimming accounts for 3 bases at V and 1 base at J, while the number of junction bases matched to no gene is 5. CDR1 and CDR2 are read off the germline V gene as LGHNA and YNFKEQ. Spanning cysteine to phenylalanine, the CDR3 consists of 15 amino acids. Here the CDR3 DNA is all that survives: 45 bases in frame from base 1. This clone appeared a single time. The clone's antigen remains unknown. Base-call qualities are not available, and no considerably larger clone is one nucleotide away. The protocol used for the library was the immunoSEQ multiplex PCR assay. This is the immuneACCESS table as TCRdb keeps it, with only in-frame sequences that have V and J called. A part of the clones is gone; compared with another copy, unresolved V genes explain less than half, and the rest is unexplained. The sample includes over 15,000 clones, with about 87% observed a single time. The ten top clones hold 11% of the sample.

This chain joins TRBV4-2 to TRBJ2-5; a stretch of 7 junction bases matches TRBD2. Sequencing input: PBMCs. The TCR originated in a woman in her 70s with colorectal cancer. The CDR3 reads CASSHGGMGQETQYF. In nucleotides, the sequence is TGTGCCAGCAGCCACGGGGGGATGGGCCAAGAGACCCAGTACTTC.